This T cell receptor beta chain was captured in a study of cytomegalovirus exposure and HLA in healthy donors. A note on this clone: Its antigen is undetermined.

This PCR relied on a set of 60 Vbeta primers and 13 Jbeta primers. Measured with immunoSEQ multiplex PCR; TCRdb has only the in-frame clones, and not every one. This table has over 150,000 clones, approximately 81% appearing once. Findings of the study overall: Sequencing depth roughly uniform across donors was assumed in presence/absence analyses.

The TCR originated in a man younger than 35 in good health and CMV-seronegative. Sequenced sample: PBMCs.

The CDR3 nucleotides are TGTGCCAGCAGTGGGCAGCCGGGACAGGGGGTCGACACCTTC. Translation: CASSGQPGQGVDTF. The rearrangement uses TRBV6-5 and TRBJ1-2; TRBD1 agrees at 11 bases. Germline values: CDR1 MNHEY, CDR2 SVGAGI. V shed 5 bases and J 12 bases; nucleotides not matched to a gene: 11. CDR3 size: 14 residues.